The 16 T cell receptor beta chains below all came from one sample that was sequenced in a study of primary melanoma T cells and metastatic recurrence. Libraries were prepared by immunoSEQ multiplex PCR; TCRdb keeps only in-frame clonotypes and omits some of them. This sample yields 300 or so clones, of which roughly 80% are seen a single time; roughly an eighth belongs to the top ten. Sequencing was done on a sample of melanoma tumor tissue. These receptors were collected from a human donor with melanoma.

In regard to this clone: This sample includes further DNA sequences coding for the same CDR3. V usage is TRBV6-8 and J usage is TRBJ2-1; 9 nucleotides line up with TRBD1. Trimming took 3 bases from V and 5 from J; bases not matched to a gene: 5. Germline-derived CDR1 and CDR2 are MNHGY and SAAAGT. This CDR3 is 15 amino acids long. The DNA for the CDR3 is TGTGCCAGCAGTTATTCGGGACAGGGTAACAATGAGCAGTTCTTC. The encoded protein is CASSYSGQGNNEQFF.

This clone was seen just once. The germline gene is not matched at one end of the junction; a read error may be the cause. This sequence joins TRBV23-1 and TRBJ1-4; 7 bases are shared with TRBD1. TRBV23-1 counts as an open reading frame of uncertain function. CDR3 length: 15 amino acids. CDR3 bases: TGCACCAGCAGCCAAGATCGACAGGGTGATGGAAAACTGTTTTTT. Protein product: CTSSQDRQGDGKLFF.

This clone was observed a single time. The chain recombines TRBV11-3 with TRBJ2-7; TRBD2 aligns across 10 bases. The V and J ends lost 0 bases and 4 bases, in that order; junction bases with no gene match: 3. The germline V gene encodes CDR1 SGHNT and CDR2 YENEEA. The CDR3 covers 15 residues. The CDR3 region is CASSLEGLAVYEQYF. CDR3 DNA: TGTGCCAGCAGCTTAGAAGGACTAGCGGTATACGAGCAGTACTTC.

By its share, this clone is hyperexpanded. V and J are TRBV11-3 and TRBJ2-3; the match to TRBD2 covers 8 bases. CDR1 and CDR2 from the germline V gene are SGHNT and YENEEA. V dropped 3 bases and J dropped 3; count of bases not matched to a gene: 11. CDR3 length equals 17 residues. The CDR3 DNA is TGTGCCAGCAGCTTGTGGGAGCGGGAGCAGGGGACAGATACGCAGTATTTT. It encodes CASSLWEREQGTDTQYF.

The rearrangement joins TRBV10-2 to TRBJ2-7, with D possibly being TRBD2 (6 bases). Germline loops: CDR1 WSHSY, CDR2 SAAADI. This CDR3 has 14 residues. V shed 7 bases and J shed 4 bases, with 17 bases lying between them. CDR3 in amino acids: CASNRGGVLYEQYF. CDR3 DNA: TGCGCCAGCAATAGAGGAGGGGTCCTTTACGAGCAGTACTTC.

V and J are TRBV6-8 and TRBJ2-7, with D possibly matching TRBD2 (5 bases). From germline, CDR1 is MNHGY and CDR2 SAAAGT. V lost 2 bases to trimming and J lost 1 base, with 9 bases between them. The CDR3 totals 14 residues. DNA of the CDR3: TGTGCCAGCAGTTACGGCGGGTTTTCCTACGAGCAGTACTTC. Amino acid sequence: CASSYGGFSYEQYF.

The chain combines TRBV29-1 with TRBJ1-1; 8 bases align to TRBD1. The germline CDR1 and CDR2 sequences are SQVTM and ANQGSEA. The CDR3 is 13 amino acids. J lost 5 bases, V lost 1 base, and 3 bases had no gene match. The CDR3 DNA sequence: TGCAGCGTTGAAGGGACAGGGAATACTGAAGCTTTCTTT. Translating gives CSVEGTGNTEAFF.

This clone is a singleton in its sample. In DNA, the CDR3 is TGTGCTAGTGGTGGGACTGCAGGGAACACTGAAGCTTTCTTT. Translating gives CASGGTAGNTEAFF. The V and J genes are TRBV12-5 and TRBJ1-1, with a possible D match to TRBD1 (5 bases). CDR3 size: 14 residues. V shed 5 bases and J shed 1 base, with 11 bases lying between them. The germline V gene has CDR1 LGHNT and CDR2 FRNRAP.

The chain combines TRBV27 with TRBJ1-2; D is ambiguous. V was cut by 5 bases and J by 0 bases, with 22 bases left in between. The V gene's germline CDR1 is MNHEY and CDR2 SMNVEV (reference sequence). The CDR3 is 18 amino acids. DNA of the CDR3: TGTGCCAGCAGTCCAATTGCCACAAGGACGGGAGCTAACTATGGCTACACCTTC. Amino acids: CASSPIATRTGANYGYTF.

The chain employs TRBV5-1 and TRBJ2-5; a possible D gene is TRBD2 (5 bases). CDR1 is SGHRS, CDR2 YFSETQ, per germline. V lost 0 bases and J lost 5, with 11 bases in between. CDR3 length: 14 amino acids. The CDR3 DNA follows: TGCGCCAGCAGCTTGGTTTCGGGGTTTGAGACCCAGTACTTC. Its protein product is CASSLVSGFETQYF.

This clone occurred once. V and J are TRBV29-1 and TRBJ1-2, with a possible D match to TRBD1 (6 bases). The germline V gene encodes CDR1 SQVTM and CDR2 ANQGSEA. V shed 7 bases and J shed 1 base, with 16 bases lying between them. This CDR3 region has 14 residues. Here the CDR3 DNA reads TGCAGCGCGGCCGGGACACCAGATAACTATGGCTACACCTTC. Translated: CSAAGTPDNYGYTF.

The genes are TRBV14 and TRBJ2-1; tentative D call: TRBD2 (6 bases). CDR3 length: 13 amino acids. With 0 bases removed from V and 12 bases from J, the gap between germline ends came to 12 bases. Germline V lookup: CDR1 SGHDN, CDR2 FVKESK. The CDR3 DNA is TGTGCCAGCAGCCAAGAGAGGGGACTCCGGCAGTTCTTC. This gives the protein CASSQERGLRQFF.

The genes are TRBV25-1 and TRBJ2-7; 7 bases map to TRBD1. This CDR3 has 15 residues. V shed 2 bases and J 5 bases; nucleotides not matched to a gene: 9. CDR1 and CDR2 (germline): MGHDK, SYGVNS. CDR3 in amino acids: CASSETDRDSDEQYF. DNA for the CDR3: TGTGCCAGCAGTGAAACAGACCGGGACAGCGACGAGCAGTACTTC.

The chain combines TRBV29-1 with TRBJ2-2, with D possibly matching TRBD2 (5 bases). Per the germline V gene, CDR1 is SQVTM and CDR2 is ANQGSEA. The CDR3 sequence is 14 residues long. Trimming pared 1 base from V and 3 bases from J, leaving 9 bases between. CDR3 bases: TGCAGCGTTGAAGTATTAGCGCACACCGGGGAGCTGTTTTTT. The encoded protein is CSVEVLAHTGELFF.

CDR3 sequence (DNA): TGTGCCAGCAGCACTACGGGAGGATTGGACACTGAAGCTTTCTTT. This codes for CASSTTGGLDTEAFF. This chain joins TRBV6-8 and TRBJ1-1; D call uncertain. The germline V and J ends were trimmed by 6 bases and 3 bases, with 17 bases remaining between them. The V gene's germline CDR1 is MNHGY and CDR2 SAAAGT. The CDR3 consists of 15 residues.

The V and J genes are TRBV10-2 and TRBJ1-2; D is undetermined. V shed 3 bases and J shed 2 bases, with 7 bases lying between them. The V gene's germline CDR1 is WSHSY and CDR2 SAAADI. The CDR3 runs to 13 residues. The CDR3 region is CASSELLNYGYTF. The DNA for the CDR3 is TGCGCCAGCAGTGAACTCTTAAACTATGGCTACACCTTC.